These 17 T cell receptor beta chains were sequenced from one sample in a study of blood T cell repertoires in COVID-19. This table comes from immunoSEQ multiplex PCR, and its TCRdb copy is limited to in-frame clones, with some not included. The sample has fewer than 250,000 clones; about 88% are singletons. Sequencing used peripheral blood. These receptors all stem from a man in his sixties or seventies with acute or convalescent COVID-19.

This chain joins TRBV15 and TRBJ2-7, with 8 bases fitting TRBD1. Germline-derived CDR1 and CDR2 are LNHNV and YYDKDF (reference sequence). The CDR3 is made up of 15 amino acids. The ends lost 1 base at V and 5 bases at J; junction bases unmatched: 7. The CDR3 DNA is TGTGCCACCAGCAGAGCCCAGGGGGCGATTGACGAGCAGTACTTC. Residues: CATSRAQGAIDEQYF.

This clone was counted a few times. The chain recombines TRBV7-9 with TRBJ2-7; D remains ambiguous. Germline-derived CDR1 and CDR2 are SEHNR and FQNEAQ (reference sequence). The CDR3 totals 12 residues. With 5 bases removed from V and 0 bases from J, the gap between germline ends came to 5 bases. CDR3 sequence reads: CASSPISYEQYF. CDR3 bases: TGTGCCAGCAGCCCAATCTCCTACGAGCAGTACTTC.

The chain joins TRBV6-1 to TRBJ2-1; 13 bases are a match to TRBD2. The CDR3 runs 16 residues. The V and J ends lost 3 bases and 8 bases, in that order; junction bases with no gene match: 7. Germline values: CDR1 MNHNS, CDR2 SASEGT. CDR3 nucleotide sequence: TGTGCCAGCAGTGATTTGAGGACTAGCGGGAGCGATGAGCAGTTCTTC. Protein sequence: CASSDLRTSGSDEQFF.

The chain is built from TRBV7-3 and TRBJ2-3; 7 nucleotides align to TRBD2. The CDR3 is 15 amino acids. J lost 4 bases, V lost 0 bases, and 4 bases had no gene match. Germline V gene data show CDR1 as SGHTA and CDR2 as FQGTGA. The CDR3 sequence is CASSLTPGGPDTQYF. CDR3 DNA: TGTGCCAGCAGCTTAACTCCGGGAGGACCAGATACGCAGTATTTT.

The rearrangement uses TRBV4-2 and TRBJ2-1; tentative D call: TRBD2 (6 bases). The CDR3 has 13 residues. Between the trimmed V and J ends, which lost 4 bases and 7 bases, there was a span of 11 bases. Germline-derived CDR1 and CDR2 are LGHNA and YNFKEQ. The CDR3 protein is CASSLVGSNEQFF. The CDR3 DNA reads as TGTGCCAGCAGCCTCGTCGGGAGTAATGAGCAGTTCTTC.

This chain connects TRBV30 to TRBJ2-3; D is perhaps TRBD2 (5 bases). The length of the CDR3 is 12 residues. The V end lost 0 bases, the J end lost 7 bases, and 8 bases lay between the germline ends. Germline lookup yields CDR1 GTSNPN and CDR2 SVGIG (reference sequence). The CDR3 DNA is TGTGCCTGGAGTGTACTAGGTAATACGCAGTATTTT. Translated, it gives CAWSVLGNTQYF.

This chain joins TRBV30 and TRBJ1-1; D is perhaps TRBD1 (5 bases). Looked up from germline, CDR1 is GTSNPN and CDR2 is SVGIG (reference sequence). The V and J ends lost 2 bases and 1 base respectively, with 14 bases between them. The CDR3 runs to 15 residues. The CDR3 coding sequence is TGTGCCTGGAGTTATTATGGTACAGGGAACACTGAAGCTTTCTTT. This gives the protein CAWSYYGTGNTEAFF. The full variable domain, with the rest looked up from reference TRBV30 and TRBJ1-1, is SQTIHQWPATLVQPVGSPLSLECTVEGTSNPNLYWYRQAAGRGLQLLFYSVGIGQISSEVPQNLSASRPQDRQFILSSKKLLLSDSGFYLCAWSYYGTGNTEAFFGQGTRLTVV.

The V call is TRBV5-1, the J call TRBJ2-7; D remains ambiguous. Deletions cut 4 bases from V and 9 bases from J, with 32 bases between. Germline assignment: CDR1 SGHRS and CDR2 YFSETQ. The CDR3 contains 18 residues. The CDR3 here is CASSPTWIRMKSSLGQYF. In nucleotides, the CDR3 is TGCGCCAGCAGCCCGACATGGATCCGAATGAAATCGTCTTTGGGGCAGTACTTC.

This clone was seen only once. The V gene is TRBV11-2, the J gene TRBJ2-7; 7 nucleotides align to TRBD1. The junction had 10 bases not matched to a gene; V was cut back by 7 bases and J by 4 bases. The CDR3 loop spans 14 amino acids. In germline, CDR1 is SGHAT, CDR2 FQNNGV. The CDR3 protein is CASTPRGRGYEQYF. In DNA, the CDR3 is TGTGCCAGCACCCCAAGGGGCAGGGGGTACGAGCAGTACTTC.

V and J are TRBV25-1 and TRBJ2-7; D remains ambiguous. Germline V gives CDR1 MGHDK, CDR2 SYGVNS. V lost 2 bases to trimming and J lost 6 bases, with 5 bases between them. This CDR3 spans 11 amino acids. This CDR3 reads CASSERFEQYF. The CDR3 nucleotides read TGTGCCAGCAGTGAACGGTTCGAGCAGTACTTC.

The chain is built from TRBV9 and TRBJ2-5, with 7 bases aligning to TRBD2. Germline loops: CDR1 SGDLS, CDR2 YYNGEE. CDR3 length equals 15 residues. The V segment lost 0 bases and the J segment 5 bases; nucleotides outside the gene matches: 7. CDR3 in amino acids: CASSVAGGRGETQYF. CDR3 coding DNA: TGTGCCAGCAGCGTAGCGGGGGGACGAGGGGAGACCCAGTACTTC.

CDR3 loop: CASSYSNPGELFF. CDR3 in DNA: TGCGCCAGCAGCTACAGTAACCCGGGGGAGCTGTTTTTT. The rearrangement joins TRBV5-1 to TRBJ2-2; D is unclear. The ends were cut back, 3 bases at V and 8 bases at J, with 11 bases in the middle. The CDR3 is 13 residues long. Germline CDR1 and CDR2: SGHRS and YFSETQ. Supplemented by reference TRBV5-1 and TRBJ2-2, the full variable domain reads KAGVTQTPRYLIKTRGQQVTLSCSPISGHRSVSWYQQTPGQGLQFLFEYFSETQRNKGNFPGRFSGRQFSNSRSEMNVSTLELGDSALYLCASSYSNPGELFFGEGSRLTVL.

The genes are TRBV5-6 and TRBJ1-2, with TRBD1 identical over 9 bases. V shed 3 bases, J shed 7 bases, and the junction held 7 bases outside the gene matches. Germline-derived CDR1 and CDR2 are SGHDT and YYEEEE. The CDR3 length is 14 residues. CDR3 nucleotides: TGTGCCAGCAGCTGGGGACAGGGCCACGCTGGCTACACCTTC. Encoded protein: CASSWGQGHAGYTF.

Concerning this clone itself: This sample includes further DNA sequences coding for the same CDR3. The rearrangement links TRBV10-3 to TRBJ2-5, with 8 bases identical to TRBD1. CDR3 length equals 12 residues. Per the germline V gene, CDR1 is ENHRY and CDR2 is SYGVKD. Trimming at V came to 5 bases and at J to 5 bases, leaving 1 base not matched to a gene. CDR3 coding DNA: TGTGCCATCAGTCGACAGGGGGAGACCCAGTACTTC. Amino acids: CAISRQGETQYF.

The chain joins TRBV14 to TRBJ2-3, with a possible D match to TRBD2 (6 bases). Trimming shortened V by 4 bases and J by 3 bases, and 14 bases separated the two germline ends. Germline-derived CDR1 and CDR2 are SGHDN and FVKESK. The CDR3 has 15 residues. Written as DNA, the CDR3 is TGTGCCAGCAGCCTCCTCGGAGGGGCGACAGATACGCAGTATTTT. This gives the protein CASSLLGGATDTQYF.

This chain joins TRBV5-1 and TRBJ2-1; D perhaps matches TRBD2 (6 bases). Germline CDR1 SGHRS, CDR2 YFSETQ. The CDR3 contains 15 residues. The V gene lost 1 base and the J gene lost 5 bases, with 13 bases spanning the gap. The CDR3 DNA follows: TGCGCCAGCAGCTTGAACGCGGGAAGACACAATGAGCAGTTCTTC. Protein sequence: CASSLNAGRHNEQFF.

V gene TRBV5-4 combines with J gene TRBJ1-1; D remains ambiguous. CDR1 is SGHNT, CDR2 YYREEE, per germline (reference sequence). Trimming removed 4 bases at V and 1 base at J, with 2 bases between. There are 11 residues in the CDR3. CDR3 in amino acids: CASSQNTEAFF. Here the CDR3 DNA reads TGTGCCAGCAGCCAGAACACTGAAGCTTTCTTT. Filled out from reference TRBV5-4 and TRBJ1-1, the complete variable domain reads ETGVTQSPTHLIKTRGQQVTLRCSSQSGHNTVSWYQQALGQGPQFIFQYYREEENGRGNFPPRFSGLQFPNYSSELNVNALELDDSALYLCASSQNTEAFFGQGTRLTVV.